This entry features one TCR beta chain sequence. Clones were read by immunoSEQ multiplex PCR, and TCRdb kept only the in-frame ones, dropping some. The sample holds approximately 35,000 clones, roughly 92% seen once. This entry comes from a study of control samples from healthy donors and cancer patients. J gave up 3 bases and V 3 bases, and 4 bases lay outside the gene matches. This CDR3 has 14 amino acids. Looked up from germline, CDR1 is SGDLS and CDR2 is YYNGEE. The sample consisted of PBMCs. This receptor was obtained from a man between 35 and 55 years old with colorectal cancer. The gene calls are TRBV9 and TRBJ2-3; 7 nucleotides line up with TRBD1. The CDR3 reads CASSAGTETDTQYF. CDR3 sequence (DNA): TGTGCCAGCAGCGCCGGGACAGAAACAGATACGCAGTATTTT.